A single sample gave rise to the 19 T cell receptor beta chains below, sequenced in a study of siplizumab effects on memory and regulatory T cells. Method: immunoSEQ multiplex PCR; TCRdb's copy keeps in-frame clones and lacks some. The table has about 64,000 clones, around 96% seen once. Sequenced: naive CD8+ T cells sorted from blood. These TCRs come from a human donor in good health.

The chain employs TRBV7-9 and TRBJ2-5; 9 bases agree with TRBD1. Germline trimming cut 11 bases from V and 7 bases from J; bases unmatched to any gene: 8. From germline, CDR1 is SEHNR and CDR2 FQNEAQ (reference sequence). CDR3 length equals 12 residues. CDR3 protein: CASRTGERTQYF. The CDR3 DNA is TGTGCCTCCCGGACAGGGGAAAGGACCCAGTACTTC.

The chain links TRBV25-1 to TRBJ1-6; the D is unclear. Germline CDR1 and CDR2: MGHDK and SYGVNS. CDR3 size: 17 residues. Between the trimmed V and J ends, which lost 1 base and 10 bases, there was a span of 20 bases. DNA for the CDR3: TGTGCCAGCAGTGAATGGAGTGACAATCTCTATGGGTCACCCCTCCACTTT. Its translation is CASSEWSDNLYGSPLHF.

The rearrangement uses TRBV28 and TRBJ2-2; no firm D call. V lost 8 bases and J lost 6, with 7 bases in between. The CDR3 extends over 11 amino acids. CDR1 and CDR2 from the germline V gene are MDHEN and SYDVKM. The CDR3 spells CASGDAGELFF. The CDR3 DNA is TGTGCCAGCGGTGACGCCGGGGAGCTGTTTTTT.

The chain couples TRBV13 to TRBJ2-3; 7 bases are a match to TRBD2. This CDR3 spans 17 amino acids. The junction had 7 bases not matched to a gene; V was cut back by 0 bases and J by 1 base. The germline gives CDR1 PRHDT, CDR2 FYEKMQ (reference sequence). As DNA, the CDR3 is TGTGCCAGCAGCTTAGGCCCGGTGGGGGGGGGCACAGATACGCAGTATTTT. Its protein is CASSLGPVGGGTDTQYF.

In nucleotides, the CDR3 is TGTGCCAGCGGACGATATAATTCACCCCTCCACTTT. It specifies CASGRYNSPLHF. V is TRBV5-6 and J is TRBJ1-6; the D is unclear. Germline assignment: CDR1 SGHDT and CDR2 YYEEEE. There are 12 residues in the CDR3. Trimming left V 7 bases short and J 4 bases short, with 6 bases between.

The CDR3 loop reads CASSPGQGLNEKLFF. In DNA, the CDR3 is TGTGCCAGCAGCCCCGGGCAGGGGCTTAATGAAAAACTGTTTTTT. J is TRBJ1-4 and V is TRBV11-2; D may be TRBD1 (6 bases). Trimming removed 5 bases from V and 4 bases from J, with 14 bases in between. The CDR3 has 15 residues. The germline gives CDR1 SGHAT, CDR2 FQNNGV.

This clone appeared once. CDR3 region: CASSVLAGGPAYEQYF. CDR3 bases: TGTGCCAGCAGCGTTCTAGCGGGGGGCCCAGCCTACGAGCAGTACTTC. The chain combines TRBV4-2 with TRBJ2-7; TRBD2 matches 11 bases. V was pared by 5 bases and J by 2 bases, with 8 bases of the junction left unmatched. The germline V gene has CDR1 LGHNA and CDR2 YNFKEQ. The CDR3 extends over 16 amino acids.

CDR3 protein: CASSLGLGSDEQYF. The CDR3 bases are TGTGCCAGCAGCCTGGGTTTGGGTTCGGACGAGCAGTACTTC. The chain carries TRBV2 and TRBJ2-7; no clear D gene. Looked up from germline, CDR1 is SNHLY and CDR2 is FYNNEI. With 6 bases removed from V and 5 bases from J, the gap between germline ends came to 17 bases. The CDR3 loop spans 14 amino acids.

The chain joins TRBV9 to TRBJ2-3; 15 bases align to TRBD2. Trimming removed 4 bases from V and 0 bases from J; junction bases left unmatched: 12. The CDR3 has 20 residues. CDR1 is SGDLS, CDR2 YYNGEE, per germline. The CDR3 sequence is CASSSILGLAGGTSTDTQYF. In nucleotides, the CDR3 is TGTGCCAGCAGCTCCATCCTTGGACTAGCGGGGGGGACTAGCACAGATACGCAGTATTTT.

This chain links TRBV11-2 with TRBJ2-3; D is ambiguous. With 0 bases removed from V and 5 bases from J, the gap between germline ends came to 6 bases. This CDR3 comprises 13 residues. Germline assignment: CDR1 SGHAT and CDR2 FQNNGV. In nucleotides, the CDR3 is TGTGCCAGCAGCTTAGATTACGGAGATACGCAGTATTTT. Residues: CASSLDYGDTQYF.

The rearrangement joins TRBV4-3 to TRBJ2-7; TRBD1 agrees at 7 bases. The CDR3 spans 14 residues. CDR1 is LGHNA, CDR2 YSLEER, per germline. The trim removed 8 bases at V and 6 bases at J, leaving 13 bases unmatched. The CDR3 DNA reads as TGCGCCAGCTCCTTGACGGGACAGACCTCCGAGCAGTACTTC. It is translated as CASSLTGQTSEQYF.

The rearrangement links TRBV18 to TRBJ2-5; 9 bases align to TRBD2. Germline-derived CDR1 and CDR2 are KGHSH and LQKENI. With V trimmed by 4 bases and J by 5 bases, 2 bases remained unmatched. The CDR3 is 13 amino acids. The CDR3 DNA is TGTGCCAGCTCACTTGGGACTAGCGAGACCCAGTACTTC. This translates into CASSLGTSETQYF.

The chain recombines TRBV4-3 with TRBJ2-2; D not certain. The germline CDR1 and CDR2 sequences are LGHNA and YSLEER. The CDR3 has 10 residues. V was clipped by 4 bases and J by 6 bases, with 0 bases between them. In DNA, the CDR3 is TGCGCCAGCAGCCCCGGGGAGCTGTTTTTT. This codes for CASSPGELFF.

The chain uses TRBV9 and TRBJ2-5; TRBD2 agrees at 8 bases. V was clipped by 4 bases and J by 3 bases; unmatched bases: 8. Germline-derived CDR1 and CDR2 are SGDLS and YYNGEE. The CDR3 contains 15 residues. The CDR3 nucleotides read TGTGCCAGCAGCAAAGGCGGGGGGCTGGAAGAGACCCAGTACTTC. Residues: CASSKGGGLEETQYF. The full variable domain, in which reference TRBV9 and TRBJ2-5 provide the parts outside the CDR3, is DSGVTQTPKHLITATGQRVTLRCSPRSGDLSVYWYQQSLDQGLQFLIQYYNGEERAKGNILERFSAQQFPDLHSELNLSSLELGDSALYFCASSKGGGLEETQYFGPGTRLLVL.

This clone was seen only once. V and J are TRBV9 and TRBJ2-1, with 7 bases fitting TRBD1. There are 17 residues in the CDR3. The V gene's germline CDR1 is SGDLS and CDR2 YYNGEE. The trim removed 4 bases at V and 4 bases at J, leaving 14 bases unmatched. CDR3 sequence (DNA): TGTGCCAGCAGCCCGATAACTGGGACAGACCGATACAATGAGCAGTTCTTC. Translated, it gives CASSPITGTDRYNEQFF. Together with reference TRBV9 and TRBJ2-1, the CDR3 gives the full variable domain: DSGVTQTPKHLITATGQRVTLRCSPRSGDLSVYWYQQSLDQGLQFLIQYYNGEERAKGNILERFSAQQFPDLHSELNLSSLELGDSALYFCASSPITGTDRYNEQFFGPGTRLTVL.

The chain combines TRBV13 with TRBJ1-2; TRBD1 agrees at 7 bases. The CDR3 extends over 12 amino acids. V lost 10 bases, J lost 6 bases, and 8 bases stayed unmatched. Germline CDR1 reads PRHDT; CDR2 reads FYEKMQ (reference sequence). The DNA for the CDR3 is TGTGCCATACAGGGGCTCGATAATGGCTACACCTTC. It encodes CAIQGLDNGYTF.

The J gene is TRBJ1-1, the V gene TRBV10-3; perhaps TRBD1 as D (6 bases). CDR1 is ENHRY, CDR2 SYGVKD, per germline. Between the trimmed V and J ends, which lost 0 bases and 8 bases, there was a span of 16 bases. The CDR3 runs to 15 residues. Here the CDR3 DNA reads TGTGCCATCAGTGAGTCGGGGAAGGGGGGACCGGAAGCTTTCTTT. This sequence encodes CAISESGKGGPEAFF.

This rearrangement joins TRBV9 to TRBJ2-7; D tentatively fits TRBD1 or TRBD2 (5 bases each). There are 15 residues in the CDR3. V shed 0 bases and J shed 0 bases, with 10 bases lying between them. Germline V lookup: CDR1 SGDLS, CDR2 YYNGEE. DNA of the CDR3: TGTGCCAGCAGCGTAGTGGGGGACCCCTCCTACGAGCAGTACTTC. This translates into CASSVVGDPSYEQYF.

The chain uses TRBV7-3 and TRBJ2-5, with 7 bases fitting TRBD2. Per germline, CDR1 SGHTA and CDR2 FQGTGA. After removal of 5 bases from V and 8 bases from J, the junction contained 14 bases not matched to a gene. This CDR3 has 15 residues. CDR3: CASSTGLDGMETQYF. CDR3 DNA sequence: TGTGCCAGCAGCACCGGACTAGATGGGATGGAAACCCAGTACTTC.